This T cell receptor (beta chain) was sequenced for a study of T cells expressing NK-cell markers. Across the whole study: Seropositivity for HCMV was found in seven of the eight sequenced donors, with one seronegative.

A note on this clonotype: The antigen remains unidentified.

Overall study results and limits: Similarly, these clonotypes led the CD3+CD56-NKG2C+ fraction as well in a few donors. What remained unclear was the HCMV specificity of expanded NKG2C+ T cell clones.

5'RACE template switching with UMIs generated TCR beta cDNA. TCRdb re-called the 5' RACE reads and gives one entry per CDR3 protein, without DNA. The sample's table shows 250,000 to 300,000 distinct CDR3 sequences. The V gene's germline CDR1 is LGHDT and CDR2 YNNKEL (reference sequence). The CDR3 sequence is 14 residues long. The sequencing sample was made of blood T cells: a sorted CD56 or NKG2C T cell subset, CD4+ or CD8+ T cells, or bulk PBMC T cells (not recorded which). The gene calls are TRBV3-1 and TRBJ2-7; as DNA is missing, the TRBD1 call by TCRdb cannot be tested. The sequence derives from a woman aged 18-70 years in good health. The CDR3 loop is CASSQARGPYEQYF.